The entry below gives a single TCR beta chain sequence along with its context. What it binds is unknown. The record originates from a study of blood T cells in healthy people across ages. Study-wide results and caveats: Long-lived donors carried more naive CD4+ cells and greater diversity than aged donors.

A J-beta primer mix and a sample-barcoded 5' primer were used in a second PCR of about 7 to 11 cycles. TCRdb re-called the 5' RACE reads with MiXCR, one entry per CDR3 protein. The data show 1.5 million to 2 million distinct CDR3 sequences, with about two fifths seen just once and 23% held by the top ten. CDR1 SGHTA and CDR2 FQGTGA come from the germline V gene. The CDR3 runs to 13 residues. After removal of 5 bases from V and 9 bases from J, the junction contained 9 bases not matched to a gene. The sequence derives from a human donor in good health. J is TRBJ2-7 and V is TRBV7-3; 8 bases agree with TRBD1. The sample comprised blood. The CDR3 loop is CASSVSGGSRQYF. The CDR3 DNA reads as TGTGCCAGCAGCGTCTCAGGGGGCAGCAGGCAGTACTTC.